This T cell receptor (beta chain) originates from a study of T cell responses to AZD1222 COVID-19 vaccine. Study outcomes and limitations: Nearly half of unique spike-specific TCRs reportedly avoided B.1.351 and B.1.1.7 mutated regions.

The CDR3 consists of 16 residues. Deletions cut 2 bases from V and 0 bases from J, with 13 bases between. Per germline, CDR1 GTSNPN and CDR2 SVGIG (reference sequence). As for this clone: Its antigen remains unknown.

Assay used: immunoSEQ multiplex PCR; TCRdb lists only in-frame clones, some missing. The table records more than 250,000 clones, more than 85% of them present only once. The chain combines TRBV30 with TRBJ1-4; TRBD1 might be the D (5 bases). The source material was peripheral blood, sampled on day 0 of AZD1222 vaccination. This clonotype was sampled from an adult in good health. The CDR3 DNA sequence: TGTGCCTGGAGTCAAACAGGAAATCCAACTAATGAAAAACTGTTTTTT. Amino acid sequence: CAWSQTGNPTNEKLFF.